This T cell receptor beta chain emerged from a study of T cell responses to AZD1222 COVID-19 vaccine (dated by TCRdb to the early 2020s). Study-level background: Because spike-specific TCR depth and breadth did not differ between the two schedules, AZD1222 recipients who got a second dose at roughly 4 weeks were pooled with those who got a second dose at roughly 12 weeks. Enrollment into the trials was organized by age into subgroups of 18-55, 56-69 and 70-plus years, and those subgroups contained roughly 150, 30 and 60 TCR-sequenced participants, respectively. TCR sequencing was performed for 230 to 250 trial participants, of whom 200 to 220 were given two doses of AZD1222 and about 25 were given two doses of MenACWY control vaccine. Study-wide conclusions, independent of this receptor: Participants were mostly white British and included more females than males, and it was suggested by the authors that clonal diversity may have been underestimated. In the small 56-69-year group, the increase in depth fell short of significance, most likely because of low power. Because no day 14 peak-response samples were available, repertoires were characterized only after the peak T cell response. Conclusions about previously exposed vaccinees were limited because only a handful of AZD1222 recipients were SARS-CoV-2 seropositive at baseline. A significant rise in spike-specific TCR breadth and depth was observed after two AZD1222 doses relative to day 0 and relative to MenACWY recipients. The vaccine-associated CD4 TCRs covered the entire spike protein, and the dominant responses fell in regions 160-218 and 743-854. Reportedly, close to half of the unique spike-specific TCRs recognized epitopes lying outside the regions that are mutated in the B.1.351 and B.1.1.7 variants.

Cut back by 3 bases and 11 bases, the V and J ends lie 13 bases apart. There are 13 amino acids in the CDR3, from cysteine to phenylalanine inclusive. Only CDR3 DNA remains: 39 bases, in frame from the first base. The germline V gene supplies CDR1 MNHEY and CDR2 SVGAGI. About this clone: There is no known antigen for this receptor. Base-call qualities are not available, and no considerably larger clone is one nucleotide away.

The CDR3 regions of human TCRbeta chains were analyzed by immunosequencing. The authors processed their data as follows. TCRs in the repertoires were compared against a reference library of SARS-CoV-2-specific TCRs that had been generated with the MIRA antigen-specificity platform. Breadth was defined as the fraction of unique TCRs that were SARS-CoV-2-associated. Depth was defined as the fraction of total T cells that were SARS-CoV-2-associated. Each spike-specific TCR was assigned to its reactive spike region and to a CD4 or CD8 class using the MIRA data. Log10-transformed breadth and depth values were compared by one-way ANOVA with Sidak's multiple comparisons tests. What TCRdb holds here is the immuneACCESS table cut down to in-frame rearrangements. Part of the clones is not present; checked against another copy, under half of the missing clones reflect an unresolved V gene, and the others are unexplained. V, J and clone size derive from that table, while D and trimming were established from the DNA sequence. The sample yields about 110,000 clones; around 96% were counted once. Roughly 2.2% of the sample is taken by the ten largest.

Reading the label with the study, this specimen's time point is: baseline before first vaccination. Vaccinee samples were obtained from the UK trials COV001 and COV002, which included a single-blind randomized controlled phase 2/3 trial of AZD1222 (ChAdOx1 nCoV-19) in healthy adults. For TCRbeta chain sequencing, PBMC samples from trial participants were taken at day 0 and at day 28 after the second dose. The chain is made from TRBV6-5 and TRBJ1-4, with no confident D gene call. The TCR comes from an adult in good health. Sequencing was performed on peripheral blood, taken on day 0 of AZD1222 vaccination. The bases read TGTGCCAGCAGTTATGCGAGTGCCGGGAAACTGTTTTTT. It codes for CASSYASAGKLFF.